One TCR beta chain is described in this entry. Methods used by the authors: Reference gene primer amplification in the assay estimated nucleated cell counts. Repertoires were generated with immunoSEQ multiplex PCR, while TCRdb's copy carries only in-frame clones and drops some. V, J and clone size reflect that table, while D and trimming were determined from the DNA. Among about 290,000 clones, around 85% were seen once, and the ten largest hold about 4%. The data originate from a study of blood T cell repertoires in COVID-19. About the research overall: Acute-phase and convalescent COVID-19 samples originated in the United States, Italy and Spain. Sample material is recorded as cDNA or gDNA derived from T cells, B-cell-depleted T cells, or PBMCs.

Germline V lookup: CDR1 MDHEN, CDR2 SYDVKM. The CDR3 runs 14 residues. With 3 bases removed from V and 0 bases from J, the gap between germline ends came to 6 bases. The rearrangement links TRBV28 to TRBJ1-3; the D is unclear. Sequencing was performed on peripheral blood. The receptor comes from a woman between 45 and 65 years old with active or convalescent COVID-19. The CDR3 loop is CASSLGLSGNTIYF. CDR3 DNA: TGTGCCAGCAGTTTGGGCCTCTCTGGAAACACCATATATTTT.